The T cell receptor (beta chain) under discussion was sequenced for a study of cytomegalovirus exposure and HLA in healthy donors. Study-level points and caveats: TCR beta V- and J-gene trimming, according to a later analysis, was linked to a missense DCLRE1C variant.

PCR primers comprised 60 Vbeta and 13 Jbeta primers. Here immunoSEQ multiplex PCR was the method, and the copy in TCRdb shows in-frame clones only, minus some. Among approximately 130,000 clones listed, over 70% were seen once. Points on this clone: Its antigen is unknown.

V lost 5 bases, J lost 5 bases, and 9 bases lay in between. Germline V gene lookup returns CDR1 KGHSH and CDR2 LQKENI. This CDR3 has 12 amino acids. The receptor comes from a woman aged 40 to 50 in good health and CMV-seronegative. Source material: PBMCs. The chain carries TRBV18 and TRBJ2-5; the D gene is possibly TRBD1 (5 bases). CDR3 amino acids: CASSVTEETQYF. The CDR3 DNA reads TGTGCCAGCTCAGTGACAGAGGAGACCCAGTACTTC.